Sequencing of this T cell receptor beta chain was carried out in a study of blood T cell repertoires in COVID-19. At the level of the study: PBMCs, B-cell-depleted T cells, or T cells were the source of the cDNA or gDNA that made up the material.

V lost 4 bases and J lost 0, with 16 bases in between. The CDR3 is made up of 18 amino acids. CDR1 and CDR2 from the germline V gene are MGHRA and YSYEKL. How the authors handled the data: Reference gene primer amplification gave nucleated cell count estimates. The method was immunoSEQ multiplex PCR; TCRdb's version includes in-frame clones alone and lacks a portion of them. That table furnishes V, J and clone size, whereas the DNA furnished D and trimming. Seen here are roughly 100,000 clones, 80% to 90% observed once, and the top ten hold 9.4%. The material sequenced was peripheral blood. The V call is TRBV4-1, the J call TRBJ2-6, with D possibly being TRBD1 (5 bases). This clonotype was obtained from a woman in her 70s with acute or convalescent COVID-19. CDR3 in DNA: TGCGCCAGCAGCCCTCAGGACAACCCTCGCTCTGGGGCCAACGTCCTGACTTTC. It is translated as CASSPQDNPRSGANVLTF.